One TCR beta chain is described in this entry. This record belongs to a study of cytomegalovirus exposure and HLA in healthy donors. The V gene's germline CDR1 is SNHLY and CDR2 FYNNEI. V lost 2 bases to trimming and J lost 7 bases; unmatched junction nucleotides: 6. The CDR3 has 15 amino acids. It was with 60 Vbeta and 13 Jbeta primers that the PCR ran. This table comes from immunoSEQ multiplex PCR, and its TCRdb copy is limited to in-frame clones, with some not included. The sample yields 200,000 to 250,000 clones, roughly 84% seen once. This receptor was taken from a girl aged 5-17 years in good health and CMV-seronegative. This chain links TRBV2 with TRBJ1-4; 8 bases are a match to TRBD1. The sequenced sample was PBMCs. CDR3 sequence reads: CASSERAGGFEKLFF. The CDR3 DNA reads TGTGCCAGCAGTGAACGGGCAGGGGGCTTTGAAAAACTGTTTTTT.